This T cell receptor beta chain is from a study of early T cells in non-severe SARS-CoV-2 infection. In the study overall: From unsorted whole blood, bulk RNA was sequenced, and the chains remained unpaired.

The CDR3 length is 13 residues. Germline-derived CDR1 and CDR2 are SGHRS and YFSETQ. V was shortened by 4 bases and J by 4 bases, with 10 bases between the two germline ends. Individual cDNA molecules were tagged with unique molecular identifiers, the study reported. TCRdb processed the 5' RACE reads anew with MiXCR; each CDR3 protein has one entry. Of tens of thousands of distinct CDR3 sequences detected, less than 15% appear once; the ten largest clones hold about 9.3%. About this clonotype: Its antigen is unknown.

Study-wide results and limits: Reliance on VDJdb matching favored anti-spike CD8 responses; private and CD4 specificities were missed.

The chain employs TRBV5-1 and TRBJ2-3, with D possibly being TRBD2 (6 bases). This TCR derives from an adult who was a healthcare worker with PCR-confirmed SARS-CoV-2 infection or an uninfected control (not recorded which). The specimen was whole blood, collected at baseline. Here the CDR3 DNA reads TGCGCCAGCAGCACAGGAGGGTCAGATACGCAGTATTTT. Translating gives CASSTGGSDTQYF.